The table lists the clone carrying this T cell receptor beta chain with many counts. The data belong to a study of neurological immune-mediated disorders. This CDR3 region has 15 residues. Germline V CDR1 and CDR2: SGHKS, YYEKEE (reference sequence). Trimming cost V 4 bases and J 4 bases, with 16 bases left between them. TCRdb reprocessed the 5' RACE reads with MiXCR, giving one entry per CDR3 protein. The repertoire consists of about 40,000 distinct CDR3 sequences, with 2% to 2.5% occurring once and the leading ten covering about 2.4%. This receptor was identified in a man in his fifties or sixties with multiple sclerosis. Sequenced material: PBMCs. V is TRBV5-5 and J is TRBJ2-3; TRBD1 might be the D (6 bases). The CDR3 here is CASSPPGQIPDTQYF. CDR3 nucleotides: TGTGCCAGCAGCCCCCCGGGACAAATACCAGATACGCAGTATTTT.